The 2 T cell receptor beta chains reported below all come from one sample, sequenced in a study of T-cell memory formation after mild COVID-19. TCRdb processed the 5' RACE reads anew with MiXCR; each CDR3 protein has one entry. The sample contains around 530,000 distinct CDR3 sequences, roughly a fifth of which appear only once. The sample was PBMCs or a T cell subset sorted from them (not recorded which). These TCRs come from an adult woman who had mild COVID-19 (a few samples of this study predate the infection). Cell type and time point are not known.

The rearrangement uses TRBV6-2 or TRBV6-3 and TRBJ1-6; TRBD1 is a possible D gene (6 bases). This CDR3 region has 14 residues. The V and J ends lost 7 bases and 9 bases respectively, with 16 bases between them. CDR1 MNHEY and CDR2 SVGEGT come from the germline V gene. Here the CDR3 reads CASKTGTPISPLHF. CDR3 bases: TGTGCCAGCAAAACCGGGACACCGATTTCACCCCTCCACTTT.

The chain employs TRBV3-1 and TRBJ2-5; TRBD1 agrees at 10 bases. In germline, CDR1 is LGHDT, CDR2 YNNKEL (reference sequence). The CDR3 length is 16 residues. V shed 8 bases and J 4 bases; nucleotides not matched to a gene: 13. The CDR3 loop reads CASGRRAGQGTETQYF. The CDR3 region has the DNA TGTGCCAGCGGAAGACGCGCGGGACAGGGGACAGAGACCCAGTACTTC.